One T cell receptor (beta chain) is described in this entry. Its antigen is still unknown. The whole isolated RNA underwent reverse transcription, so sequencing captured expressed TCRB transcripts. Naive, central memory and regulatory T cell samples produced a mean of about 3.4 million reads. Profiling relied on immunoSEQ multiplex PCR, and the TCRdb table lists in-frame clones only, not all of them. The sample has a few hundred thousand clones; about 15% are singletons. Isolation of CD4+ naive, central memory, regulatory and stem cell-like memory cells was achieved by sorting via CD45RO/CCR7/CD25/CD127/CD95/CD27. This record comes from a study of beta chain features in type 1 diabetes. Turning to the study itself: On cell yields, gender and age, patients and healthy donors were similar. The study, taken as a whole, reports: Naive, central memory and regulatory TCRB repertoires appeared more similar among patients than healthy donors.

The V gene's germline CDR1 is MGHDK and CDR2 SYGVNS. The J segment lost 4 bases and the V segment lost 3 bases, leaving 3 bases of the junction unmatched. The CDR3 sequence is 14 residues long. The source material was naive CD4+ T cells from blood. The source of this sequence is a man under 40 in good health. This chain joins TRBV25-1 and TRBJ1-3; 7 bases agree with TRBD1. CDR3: CASSDRGTGNTIYF. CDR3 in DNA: TGTGCCAGCAGTGACAGGGGGACAGGAAACACCATATATTTT.